This entry lists 27 T cell receptor beta chains sequenced from one sample in a study of blood T cell repertoires in COVID-19. Sequenced by immunoSEQ multiplex PCR; TCRdb stores in-frame clones only, minus some. Here the sample spans over 90,000 clones, around nine tenths being singletons. The specimen sequenced was peripheral blood. The source of these receptors is a man older than 75 with acute or convalescent COVID-19.

The chain recombines TRBV19 with TRBJ2-5; D uncertain. Trimming removed 3 bases from V and 1 base from J, with 12 bases in between. The germline V gene encodes CDR1 LNHDA and CDR2 SQIVND (reference sequence). The CDR3 has 15 amino acids. CDR3 nucleotides: TGTGCCAGTAGTATGGTGGCGGCCACCCAAGAGACCCAGTACTTC. It encodes CASSMVAATQETQYF.

V gene TRBV30 combines with J gene TRBJ1-2; D gene unclear. Trimming shortened V by 0 bases and J by 4 bases, and 12 bases separated the two germline ends. Germline lookup yields CDR1 GTSNPN and CDR2 SVGIG (reference sequence). The CDR3 contains 14 residues. In DNA form, the CDR3 reads TGTGCCTGGAGTGTGTCCCCGGGAGGCTATGGCTACACCTTC. Translated, it gives CAWSVSPGGYGYTF.

The gene calls are TRBV11-2 and TRBJ1-1; tentatively, D is TRBD1 (5 bases). Trimming removed 4 bases from V and 0 bases from J, with 6 bases in between. From germline, CDR1 is SGHAT and CDR2 FQNNGV. There are 13 residues in the CDR3. For the CDR3, the DNA is TGTGCCAGCAGCTACAGGATGAACACTGAAGCTTTCTTT. Protein sequence: CASSYRMNTEAFF.

The genes are TRBV6-9 and TRBJ2-1, with TRBD2 identical over 13 bases. V shed 6 bases and J 9 bases; nucleotides not matched to a gene: 14. From germline, CDR1 is MNHGY and CDR2 SVAAGI. This CDR3 is built from 17 residues. CDR3 nucleotide sequence: TGTGCCAGCAGCCGCCAAGACGGACTAGCGGGAGTGCCTGAGCAGTTCTTC. Amino acids: CASSRQDGLAGVPEQFF.

The chain employs TRBV27 and TRBJ2-2, with D perhaps matching TRBD2 (5 bases). Trimming cost V 3 bases and J 0 bases, with 17 bases left between them. Per the germline V gene, CDR1 is MNHEY and CDR2 is SMNVEV (reference sequence). The CDR3 covers 18 residues. DNA for the CDR3: TGTGCCAGCAGTTTTACGGCCCAGCGGCAGACGAACACCGGGGAGCTGTTTTTT. This sequence encodes CASSFTAQRQTNTGELFF.

The chain carries TRBV3-1 (or the pseudogene TRBV3-2) and TRBJ1-3; possibly TRBD1 for D (6 bases). The V gene's germline CDR1 is LGHDT and CDR2 YNNKEL (reference sequence). Trimming left V 5 bases short and J 4 bases short, with 15 bases between. The CDR3 runs to 15 residues. The CDR3 DNA is TGTGCCAGCAGCGGTACAGGGCATTCCGGAAACACCATATATTTT. Translating gives CASSGTGHSGNTIYF.

This chain connects TRBV4-3 to TRBJ1-6, with a weak D call TRBD1 (6 bases). This CDR3 is built from 15 residues. In germline, CDR1 is LGHNA, CDR2 YSLEER. V lost 4 bases to trimming and J lost 6 bases, with 13 bases between them. CDR3 in DNA: TGCGCCAGCAGCCGAACGAGGGGGACTAATTCACCCCTCCACTTT. Its protein product is CASSRTRGTNSPLHF.

This chain links TRBV25-1 with TRBJ2-1; TRBD1 is a possible D gene (8 bases). The CDR3 covers 15 residues. V was shortened by 5 bases and J by 0 bases, with 11 bases between the two germline ends. The V gene's germline CDR1 is MGHDK and CDR2 SYGVNS. The CDR3 spells CASSSGTGSYNEQFF. The CDR3, as DNA: TGTGCCAGCAGTAGCGGGACAGGCTCCTACAATGAGCAGTTCTTC.

V gene TRBV2 combines with J gene TRBJ2-7; no reliable D call. Per germline, CDR1 SNHLY and CDR2 FYNNEI. Between the trimmed V and J ends, which lost 8 bases and 6 bases, there was a span of 17 bases. The CDR3 runs to 13 residues. The CDR3 DNA is TGTGCCAGCCTGGCTGGCGGAGTATTCGAGCAGTACTTC. Amino acid sequence: CASLAGGVFEQYF.

The CDR3 DNA sequence: TGTGCCAGCAGCTTGCGGGCTCAGTATAATTCACCCCTCCACTTT. As protein: CASSLRAQYNSPLHF. The V gene is TRBV6-5, the J gene TRBJ1-6; no firm D call. The germline V gene encodes CDR1 MNHEY and CDR2 SVGAGI. Trimming left V 6 bases short and J 4 bases short, with 13 bases between. The CDR3 is made up of 15 amino acids.

This chain joins TRBV7-9 and TRBJ2-3, with D unresolved. CDR1 is SEHNR, CDR2 FQNEAQ, per germline (reference sequence). This CDR3 is 11 amino acids long. Between the trimmed V and J ends, which lost 5 bases and 6 bases, there was a span of 6 bases. The CDR3 spells CASSNPDTQYF. As DNA, the CDR3 is TGTGCCAGCAGCAATCCGGATACGCAGTATTTT.

The rearrangement joins TRBV5-1 to TRBJ1-3; D is undetermined. Germline CDR1 and CDR2: SGHRS and YFSETQ. V lost 2 bases and J lost 0, with 9 bases in between. There are 15 residues in the CDR3. The CDR3, as DNA: TGCGCCAGCAGCTTTGATGGAGGCTCTGGAAACACCATATATTTT. Translation gives CASSFDGGSGNTIYF.

The genes are TRBV5-4 and TRBJ2-7, with 14 bases fitting TRBD2. Per the germline V gene, CDR1 is SGHNT and CDR2 is YYREEE (reference sequence). CDR3 length: 15 residues. V dropped 4 bases and J dropped 3; count of bases not matched to a gene: 3. DNA for the CDR3: TGTGCCAGCAGCCTCGGGACTAGCGGGAGCTACGAGCAGTACTTC. Protein sequence: CASSLGTSGSYEQYF.

This clone was seen a few times. The rearrangement uses TRBV4-2 and TRBJ2-3; the match to TRBD2 covers 9 bases. The CDR3 is 20 residues long. Unmatched junction bases numbered 14, after V lost 1 base and J lost 0 bases. Germline V gene lookup returns CDR1 LGHNA and CDR2 YNFKEQ. The CDR3, as DNA: TGTGCCAGCAGCCAAGTTGGGGCTAGCGGGATCCTCCCTAGCACAGATACGCAGTATTTT. This encodes CASSQVGASGILPSTDTQYF.

The chain joins TRBV7-2 to TRBJ2-5; 8 positions agree with TRBD1. With 5 bases clipped from V and 5 bases from J, the junction kept 13 bases outside the gene matches. CDR1 is SGHTA and CDR2 is FQGNSA in the germline V gene. The CDR3 has 16 residues. The CDR3 loop is CASSRGDRGTEETQYF. The DNA of the CDR3 is TGTGCCAGCAGCAGAGGCGACAGGGGCACCGAGGAGACCCAGTACTTC.

The V gene is TRBV11-2, the J gene TRBJ2-5; 11 bases are shared with TRBD2. Germline CDR1 and CDR2: SGHAT and FQNNGV. CDR3 length: 17 amino acids. V lost 5 bases and J lost 1; bases outside the gene matches: 9. The CDR3 DNA reads TGTGCCAGCAGCCCCTTAGCGGGAGGGCCCAGCCAAGAGACCCAGTACTTC. Amino acid sequence: CASSPLAGGPSQETQYF. The entire variable domain, with the rest obtained from reference TRBV11-2 and TRBJ2-5, is as follows: EAGVAQSPRYKIIEKRQSVAFWCNPISGHATLYWYQQILGQGPKLLIQFQNNGVVDDSQLPKDRFSAERLKGVDSTLKIQPAKLEDSAVYLCASSPLAGGPSQETQYFGPGTRLLVL.

This clone has a single count. V usage is TRBV20-1 and J usage is TRBJ2-4; D remains ambiguous. Trimming removed 2 bases from V and 4 bases from J, with 3 bases in between. The CDR3 sequence is 11 residues long. Germline values: CDR1 DFQATT, CDR2 SNEGSKA (reference sequence). For the CDR3, the DNA is TGCAGTGCTAGACATAAAAACATTCAGTACTTC. It specifies CSARHKNIQYF.

This clone occurred once. The rearrangement joins TRBV18 to TRBJ1-3; no clear D gene. The CDR3 loop spans 15 amino acids. Between the trimmed V and J ends, which lost 5 bases and 0 bases, there was a span of 11 bases. Germline V lookup: CDR1 KGHSH, CDR2 LQKENI. CDR3 DNA sequence: TGTGCCAGCTCAGAGGGAGTGAGCTCTGGAAACACCATATATTTT. It specifies CASSEGVSSGNTIYF.

The CDR3 sequence: CASSTGSQGPSNEKLFF. CDR3 in DNA: TGTGCCAGTAGTACGGGTTCACAGGGGCCTTCTAATGAAAAACTGTTTTTT. The chain carries TRBV19 and TRBJ1-4; TRBD1 matches at 7 bases. V gave up 4 bases and J gave up 3 bases; unmatched junction bases: 11. Germline assignment: CDR1 LNHDA and CDR2 SQIVND (reference sequence). CDR3 size: 17 residues.

The DNA for the CDR3 is TGTGCCAGCAGCTTGGAACTAGCGGGAAAGAATGAGCAGTTCTTC. It is translated as CASSLELAGKNEQFF. V usage is TRBV5-4 and J usage is TRBJ2-1, with 10 bases lining up with TRBD2. This CDR3 has 15 residues. V dropped 0 bases and J dropped 7; count of bases not matched to a gene: 4. The germline CDR1 and CDR2 sequences are SGHNT and YYREEE (reference sequence).

CDR3 amino acids: CSASIGGEQYF. Written as DNA, the CDR3 is TGCAGTGCTAGTATAGGGGGCGAGCAGTACTTC. V usage is TRBV20-1 and J usage is TRBJ2-7; a weak D match, TRBD1 (6 bases). The length of the CDR3 is 11 residues. The V gene's germline CDR1 is DFQATT and CDR2 SNEGSKA (reference sequence). With 3 bases removed from V and 6 bases from J, the gap between germline ends came to 9 bases.

The chain recombines TRBV5-4 with TRBJ2-3; D is undetermined. Germline lookup yields CDR1 SGHNT and CDR2 YYREEE (reference sequence). This CDR3 contains 13 residues. The germline V and J ends were trimmed by 4 bases and 0 bases, with 6 bases remaining between them. The CDR3 is CASSIGSTDTQYF. DNA for the CDR3: TGTGCCAGCAGCATCGGGAGCACAGATACGCAGTATTTT.

The V gene is TRBV5-4, the J gene TRBJ2-1, with TRBD2 matching over 9 bases. This CDR3 spans 15 amino acids. Germline CDR1 reads SGHNT; CDR2 reads YYREEE (reference sequence). Trimming at V came to 7 bases and at J to 3 bases, leaving 8 bases not matched to a gene. The CDR3 DNA reads as TGTGCCAGCGAGAAGGCGGGAGGGCTCTACAATGAGCAGTTCTTC. It specifies CASEKAGGLYNEQFF.

The rearrangement joins TRBV7-9 to TRBJ2-5; D gene uncertain. CDR1 and CDR2 (germline): SEHNR, FQNEAQ (reference sequence). The CDR3 covers 17 residues. Deletions cut 0 bases from V and 5 bases from J, with 19 bases between. CDR3 DNA: TGTGCCAGCAGCTTAGCTGGCCGACCGTCTCCCGGGGAGACCCAGTACTTC. It codes for CASSLAGRPSPGETQYF.

The J gene is TRBJ2-5, the V gene TRBV19, with 9 bases aligning to TRBD2. Germline CDR1 LNHDA, CDR2 SQIVND (reference sequence). V lost 6 bases to trimming and J lost 1 base; unmatched junction nucleotides: 9. The CDR3 is 16 residues long. For the CDR3, the DNA is TGTGCCAGTAGCCCTAGGGCGGGAGGGCCCCAAGAGACCCAGTACTTC. Translating gives CASSPRAGGPQETQYF.

The chain couples TRBV24-1 to TRBJ2-6; 9 bases align to TRBD1. The germline V gene encodes CDR1 KGHDR and CDR2 SFDVKD. The CDR3 totals 17 residues. V was clipped by 6 bases and J by 0 bases; unmatched bases: 5. The DNA for the CDR3 is TGTGCCACCAGTCAGGCGGGACAGGGCTCTGGGGCCAACGTCCTGACTTTC. It is translated as CATSQAGQGSGANVLTF.

This chain uses TRBV7-9 with TRBJ1-2; 9 bases agree with TRBD1. Trimming removed 1 base from V and 4 bases from J; junction bases left unmatched: 10. This CDR3 comprises 17 residues. CDR1 is SEHNR, CDR2 FQNEAQ, per germline (reference sequence). CDR3 in amino acids: CASSLGGQGGGSYGYTF. For the CDR3, the DNA is TGTGCCAGCAGCTTAGGGGGACAGGGCGGAGGATCCTATGGCTACACCTTC.